One T cell receptor beta chain is described in this entry. Repertoires were generated with immunoSEQ multiplex PCR, while TCRdb's copy carries only in-frame clones and drops some. Here the sample spans about 180,000 clones, approximately 83% being singletons. The germline V gene encodes CDR1 LNHDA and CDR2 SQIVND (reference sequence). Trimming left V 2 bases short and J 3 bases short, with 11 bases between. CDR3 size: 15 residues. The entry originates in a study of blood T cell repertoires in COVID-19. Study at large: The analysed material was cDNA or gDNA that came from T cells, B-cell-depleted T cells, or PBMCs.

Seattle cases were enrolled at active infection and followed longitudinally. Sequencing was performed on peripheral blood. The chain recombines TRBV19 with TRBJ1-3, with D possibly TRBD1 on 5 matching bases. The receptor's source is a woman between 35 and 50 years old with COVID-19, enrolled during active disease. The CDR3 DNA is TGTGCCAGTAGTATAAACAGGAGTTATGGAAACACCATATATTTT. It yields the protein CASSINRSYGNTIYF.